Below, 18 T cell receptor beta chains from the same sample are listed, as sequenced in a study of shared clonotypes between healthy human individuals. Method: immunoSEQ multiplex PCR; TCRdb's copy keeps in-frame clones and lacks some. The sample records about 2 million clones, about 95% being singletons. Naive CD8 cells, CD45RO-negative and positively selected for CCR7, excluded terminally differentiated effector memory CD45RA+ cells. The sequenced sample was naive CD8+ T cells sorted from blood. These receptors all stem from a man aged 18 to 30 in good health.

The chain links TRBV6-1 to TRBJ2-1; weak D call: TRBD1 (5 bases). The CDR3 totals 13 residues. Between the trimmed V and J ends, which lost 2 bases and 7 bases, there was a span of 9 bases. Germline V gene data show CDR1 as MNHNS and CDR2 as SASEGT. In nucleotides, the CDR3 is TGTGCCAGCAGTGAATGGACAAGTAATGAGCAGTTCTTC. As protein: CASSEWTSNEQFF.

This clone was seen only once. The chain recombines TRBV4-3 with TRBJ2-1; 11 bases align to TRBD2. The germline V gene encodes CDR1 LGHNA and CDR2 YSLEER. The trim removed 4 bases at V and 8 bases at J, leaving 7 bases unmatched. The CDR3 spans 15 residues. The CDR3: CASSPGLAEGDEQFF. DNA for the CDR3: TGCGCCAGCAGCCCGGGACTAGCGGAGGGAGATGAGCAGTTCTTC.

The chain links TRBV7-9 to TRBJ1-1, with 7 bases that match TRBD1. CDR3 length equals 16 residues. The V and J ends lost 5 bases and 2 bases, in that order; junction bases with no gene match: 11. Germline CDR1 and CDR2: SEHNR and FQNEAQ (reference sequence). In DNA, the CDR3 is TGTGCCAGCAGCACACTCCGGGGGACAGTCAACACTGAAGCTTTCTTT. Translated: CASSTLRGTVNTEAFF.

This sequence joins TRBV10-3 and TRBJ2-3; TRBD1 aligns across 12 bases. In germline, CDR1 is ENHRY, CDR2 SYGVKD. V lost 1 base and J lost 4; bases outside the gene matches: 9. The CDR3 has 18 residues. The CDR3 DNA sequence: TGTGCCATCAGTGAGTTTCTTTTGGGACAGGGGGCCTCAGATACGCAGTATTTT. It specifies CAISEFLLGQGASDTQYF.

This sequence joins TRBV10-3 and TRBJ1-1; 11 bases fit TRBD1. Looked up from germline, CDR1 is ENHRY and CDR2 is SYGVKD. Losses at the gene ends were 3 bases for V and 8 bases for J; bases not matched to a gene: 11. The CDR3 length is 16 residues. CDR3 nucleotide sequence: TGTGCCATCAGTGAACCGGGACAGGGGGGTAGGGTAGAAGCTTTCTTT. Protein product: CAISEPGQGGRVEAFF.

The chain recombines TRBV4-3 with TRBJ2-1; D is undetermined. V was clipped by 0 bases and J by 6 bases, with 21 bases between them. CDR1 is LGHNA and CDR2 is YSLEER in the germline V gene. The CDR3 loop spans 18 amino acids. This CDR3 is CASSQDGWNGEWANEQFF. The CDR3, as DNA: TGCGCCAGCAGCCAAGATGGGTGGAACGGAGAGTGGGCCAATGAGCAGTTCTTC.

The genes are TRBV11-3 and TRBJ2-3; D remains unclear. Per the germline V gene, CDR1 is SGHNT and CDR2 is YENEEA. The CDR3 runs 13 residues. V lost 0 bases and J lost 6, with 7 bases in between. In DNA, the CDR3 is TGTGCCAGCAGCTTAGATAGTAGGGATACGCAGTATTTT. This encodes CASSLDSRDTQYF.

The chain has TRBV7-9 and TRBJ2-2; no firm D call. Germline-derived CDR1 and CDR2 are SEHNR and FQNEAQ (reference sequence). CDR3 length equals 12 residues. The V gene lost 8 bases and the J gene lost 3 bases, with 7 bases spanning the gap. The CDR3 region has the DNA TGTGCCAGCGCAGACTACACCGGGGAGCTGTTTTTT. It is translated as CASADYTGELFF.

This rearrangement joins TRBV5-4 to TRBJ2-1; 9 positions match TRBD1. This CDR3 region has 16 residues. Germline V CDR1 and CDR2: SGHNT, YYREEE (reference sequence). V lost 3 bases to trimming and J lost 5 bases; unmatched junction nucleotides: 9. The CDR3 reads CASSSRGQGTNNEQFF. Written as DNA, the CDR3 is TGTGCCAGCAGCTCTCGGGGACAGGGAACCAACAATGAGCAGTTCTTC.

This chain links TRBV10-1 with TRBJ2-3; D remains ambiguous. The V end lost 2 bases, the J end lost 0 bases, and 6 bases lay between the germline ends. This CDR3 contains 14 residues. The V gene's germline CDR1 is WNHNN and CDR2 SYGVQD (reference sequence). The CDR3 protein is CASSEVGSTDTQYF. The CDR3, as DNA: TGCGCCAGCAGTGAGGTGGGGAGCACAGATACGCAGTATTTT.

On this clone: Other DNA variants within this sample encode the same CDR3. The CDR3 sequence is CASSVTGSGANVLTF. The CDR3 bases are TGTGCCAGCAGCGTAACGGGCTCTGGGGCCAACGTCCTGACTTTC. The J gene is TRBJ2-6, the V gene TRBV9; D is undetermined. This CDR3 has 15 residues. CDR1 and CDR2 (germline): SGDLS, YYNGEE. Trimming removed 1 base at V and 0 bases at J, with 5 bases between.

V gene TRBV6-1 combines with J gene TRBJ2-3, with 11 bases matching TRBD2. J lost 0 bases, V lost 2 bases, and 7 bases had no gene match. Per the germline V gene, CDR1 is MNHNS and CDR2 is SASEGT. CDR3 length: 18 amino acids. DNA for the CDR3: TGTGCCAGCAGTGAATTTCGGGCTAGCGGGAGGAGCACAGATACGCAGTATTTT. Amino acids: CASSEFRASGRSTDTQYF.

The CDR3 is CASSPSPGTGGRYGYTF. The DNA of the CDR3 is TGTGCCAGCAGCCCATCTCCCGGGACAGGGGGCCGCTATGGCTACACCTTC. The chain employs TRBV11-2 and TRBJ1-2; 12 bases fit TRBD1. V gave up 5 bases and J gave up 4 bases; unmatched junction bases: 11. There are 17 residues in the CDR3. CDR1 is SGHAT, CDR2 FQNNGV, per germline.

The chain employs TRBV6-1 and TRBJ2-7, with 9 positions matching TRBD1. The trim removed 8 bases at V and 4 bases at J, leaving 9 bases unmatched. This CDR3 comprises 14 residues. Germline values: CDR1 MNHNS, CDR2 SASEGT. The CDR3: CASPGTGYSYEQYF. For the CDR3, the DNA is TGTGCCAGCCCCGGGACAGGGTATTCTTACGAGCAGTACTTC.

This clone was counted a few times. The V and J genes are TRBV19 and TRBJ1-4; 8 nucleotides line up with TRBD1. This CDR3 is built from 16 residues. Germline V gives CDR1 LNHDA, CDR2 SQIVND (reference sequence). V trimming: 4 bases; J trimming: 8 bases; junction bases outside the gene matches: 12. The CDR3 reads CASSTTSRTGKEKLFF. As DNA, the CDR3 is TGTGCCAGTAGTACCACGAGTCGGACAGGGAAAGAAAAACTGTTTTTT.

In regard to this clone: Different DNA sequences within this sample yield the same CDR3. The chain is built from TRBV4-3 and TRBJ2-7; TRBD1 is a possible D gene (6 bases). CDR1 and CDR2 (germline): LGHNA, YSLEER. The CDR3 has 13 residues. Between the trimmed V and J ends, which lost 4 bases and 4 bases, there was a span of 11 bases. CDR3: CASSPAQGYEQYF. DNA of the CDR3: TGCGCCAGCAGCCCTGCACAGGGTTACGAGCAGTACTTC.

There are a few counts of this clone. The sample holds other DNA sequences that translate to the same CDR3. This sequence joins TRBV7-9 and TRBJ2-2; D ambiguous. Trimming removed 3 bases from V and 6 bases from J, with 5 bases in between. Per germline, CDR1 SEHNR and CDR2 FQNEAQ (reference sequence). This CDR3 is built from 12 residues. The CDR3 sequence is CASSFGPGELFF. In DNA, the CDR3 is TGTGCCAGCAGCTTTGGACCCGGGGAGCTGTTTTTT. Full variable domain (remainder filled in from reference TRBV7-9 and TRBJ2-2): DTGVSQNPRHKITKRGQNVTFRCDPISEHNRLYWYRQTLGQGPEFLTYFQNEAQLEKSRLLSDRFSAERPKGSFSTLEIQRTEQGDSAMYLCASSFGPGELFFGEGSRLTVL.

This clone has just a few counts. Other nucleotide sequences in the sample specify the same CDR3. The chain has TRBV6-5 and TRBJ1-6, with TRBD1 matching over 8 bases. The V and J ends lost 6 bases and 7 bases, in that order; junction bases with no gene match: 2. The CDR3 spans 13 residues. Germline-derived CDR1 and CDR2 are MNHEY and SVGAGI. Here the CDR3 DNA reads TGTGCCAGCAGGGACAGGGCCAATTCACCCCTCCACTTT. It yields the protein CASRDRANSPLHF.